These T cell receptor beta chains were read from a single sample in a study of STAT5B mutations in CD4+ large granular lymphocyte leukemia. TCRdb keeps only in-frame clones here, not all; method: immunoSEQ multiplex PCR. The profile shows under 40,000 clones, roughly three quarters of them singletons. The sequenced sample consisted of CD4+ T cells from blood buffy coats. These receptor sequences come from a human donor in good health. Both conserved end residues are part of each CDR3. The D gene is left open where the match is weak. Clone size is not always given. Where it is, it says once, few, many or a class for expanded clones.

V gene	D gene	J gene	clone size	CDR3 DNA	CDR3 protein
TRBV7-2	-	TRBJ2-1	-	TGTGCCAGCAGCTTATCTAGATGGGGGAAGCAGTTCTTC	CASSLSRWGKQFF
TRBV7-2	TRBD2	TRBJ2-1	-	TGTGCCAGCAGCTTGACTAGCGGGGTATACAATGAGCAGTTCTTC	CASSLTSGVYNEQFF
TRBV28	-	TRBJ2-7	-	TGTGCCAGCACCACAGGTTCCGAGCAGTACTTC	CASTTGSEQYF
TRBV19	-	TRBJ2-3	-	TGTGCCAGTAGTTCCTGGACTGAAACAGATACGCAGTATTTT	CASSSWTETDTQYF
TRBV7-2	-	TRBJ2-5	-	TGTGCCAGCAGCTTAGCCGGGGTACAAGAGACCCAGTACTTC	CASSLAGVQETQYF
TRBV4-1	-	TRBJ1-4	-	TGCGCCAGCAGCCAAGATGGAGGGGTCCTTAATGAAAAACTGTTTTTT	CASSQDGGVLNEKLFF
TRBV4-2	TRBD2	TRBJ2-3	-	TGTGCCAGCAGCCCAGGACTAGATAGCACAGATACGCAGTATTTT	CASSPGLDSTDTQYF
TRBV6-5	-	TRBJ1-2	-	TGTGCCAGCAGTTACGACAGGAACTATGGCTACACCTTC	CASSYDRNYGYTF
TRBV2	-	TRBJ2-7	few	TGTGCCAGCAGTGAATGGGGTAGAGGGCAGTACTTC	CASSEWGRGQYF
TRBV11-2	-	TRBJ1-2	-	TGTGCCAGGGGTGGGCAGGGACAAAATGGCTACACCTTC	CARGGQGQNGYTF
TRBV19	TRBD1	TRBJ1-5	-	TGTGCCAGTAGTATGGGCGACAGGGGCGACAATCAGCCCCAGCATTTT	CASSMGDRGDNQPQHF
TRBV30	TRBD1	TRBJ2-5	-	TGTGCCTGGAAAATAGGACAGGGGGCAGGGACCCAGTACTTC	CAWKIGQGAGTQYF
TRBV19	TRBD2	TRBJ2-7	-	TGTGCCAGTAGCCCTATAGGGACTAGCGGGAGTAGATACGAGCAGTACTTC	CASSPIGTSGSRYEQYF
TRBV20-1	-	TRBJ1-1	-	TGCAGTGCTAGGAGGGAGTCTGAAGCTTTCTTT	CSARRESEAFF
TRBV9	TRBD1	TRBJ1-2	-	TGTGCCAGCAGCGAGGCAGGGGGCATCTATGGCTACACCTTC	CASSEAGGIYGYTF
TRBV6-6	TRBD1	TRBJ2-3	-	TGTGCCAGCAGGACAGGGACAGATACGCAGTATTTT	CASRTGTDTQYF
TRBV7-8	-	TRBJ2-1	-	TGTGCCAGCAGCTTAGGGGGGCGGCCCGGTCCGGATGAGCAGTTCTTC	CASSLGGRPGPDEQFF
TRBV5-1	TRBD2	TRBJ2-2	few	TGCGCCAGCAGCCGGGGACTAGCGGCGAACACCGGGGAGCTGTTTTTT	CASSRGLAANTGELFF
TRBV6-5	-	TRBJ1-2	-	TGTGCCAGCAGCCACAAAGGCCTCATCGGCTATGGCTACACCTTC	CASSHKGLIGYGYTF
TRBV7-9	-	TRBJ2-1	once	TGTGCCAGCAGCTTAGCGGAACTAGTCAATGAGCAGTTCTTC	CASSLAELVNEQFF
TRBV19	TRBD1	TRBJ1-1	-	TGTGCCAGTTTCTACAGGGGAGGTACTGAAGCTTTCTTT	CASFYRGGTEAFF
TRBV5-3	-	TRBJ1-1	-	TGTGCCCAACCGGCAGTGAACACTGAAGCTTTCTTT	CAQPAVNTEAFF
TRBV29-1	-	TRBJ1-1	few	TGCAGCGTCCTCTGGGGGAGCACTGAAGCTTTCTTT	CSVLWGSTEAFF
TRBV6-6	-	TRBJ2-7	-	TGTGCCAGCAGGGCAGGGCGATCCGAGCAGTACTTC	CASRAGRSEQYF
TRBV5-1	TRBD2	TRBJ2-2	-	TGCGCCAGCAGCCCGACCGGGACTAGCGGGCCATTTGCGAACACCGGGGAGCTGTTTTTT	CASSPTGTSGPFANTGELFF
TRBV21-1	-	TRBJ2-1	-	-	CAWGQGIGNEQFF
TRBV5-1	TRBD1	TRBJ1-2	-	TGCGCCAGCAGCTCGGGACAGGGCTCCTATGGCTACACCTTC	CASSSGQGSYGYTF
TRBV27	TRBD1	TRBJ1-1	-	TGTGCCAGCAGCGTCGACAGGGACACTGAAGCTTTCTTT	CASSVDRDTEAFF
TRBV5-1	-	TRBJ2-1	-	TGCGCCAGCAGGTCCGAAATATACAATGAGCAGTTCTTC	CASRSEIYNEQFF
TRBV5-1	-	TRBJ2-5	-	TGCGCCAGCAGCCGGGACCCTCAAGAGACCCAGTACTTC	CASSRDPQETQYF
TRBV2	-	TRBJ2-5	once	TGTGCCAGCAGTGAAGAGACCCAGTACTTC	CASSEETQYF
TRBV7-9	-	TRBJ1-3	-	TGTGCCAGCAGCCAAGGTGGGACGGGAAACACCATATATTTT	CASSQGGTGNTIYF
TRBV6-1	TRBD1	TRBJ2-7	-	TGTGCCAGCAGTGAATTCCGGACAGGGCGTGCCGAGCAGTACTTC	CASSEFRTGRAEQYF
TRBV7-3	-	TRBJ1-4	few	TGTGCCAGCAGCTTAACGGGGGGAACTAATGAAAAACTGTTTTTT	CASSLTGGTNEKLFF
TRBV5-1	-	TRBJ2-7	-	TGCGCCAGCAGCCCCCTAGGGGACTACGAGCAGTACTTC	CASSPLGDYEQYF
TRBV6-6	TRBD2	TRBJ2-1	-	TGTGCCAGCAGACACATGACTAGCGGGGGGGGAGAGCAGTTCTTC	CASRHMTSGGGEQFF
TRBV7-9	-	TRBJ2-1	-	TGTGCCAGCAGCTTAGTAGGCAGCCTGGGGTACAATGAGCAGTTCTTC	CASSLVGSLGYNEQFF
TRBV6-5	-	TRBJ2-7	-	TGTGCCAGCAGTTACCGACTTTTCGACAGGACCTACGAGCAGTACTTC	CASSYRLFDRTYEQYF
TRBV5-1	TRBD2	TRBJ2-1	-	TGCGCCAGCGGATCTAGCGGGAAGGGTAATGAGCAGTTCTTC	CASGSSGKGNEQFF
TRBV5-6	TRBD1	TRBJ2-5	-	TGTGCCAGCAGCCCTGGACAGGGGCGACAAGAGACCCAGTACTTC	CASSPGQGRQETQYF
TRBV7-6	TRBD2	TRBJ2-7	-	TGTGCCAGCAGCCCGAGACTAGCGTCGAGCTCCTACGAGCAGTACTTC	CASSPRLASSSYEQYF
TRBV6-5	TRBD2	TRBJ2-1	-	TGTGCCAGCAGTTATCGGACTAGCGGGGATGGTGAGCAGTTCTTC	CASSYRTSGDGEQFF
TRBV4-2	TRBD2	TRBJ2-7	few	TGTGCCAGCAGCCAAGAGTGGCGGGAGCCCTACGAGCAGTACTTC	CASSQEWREPYEQYF
TRBV7-8	TRBD2	TRBJ2-5	once	TGTGCCAGCAGCTCCAAAGGACAGCATCCGGGACTAGCGGGCTGGGAGACCCAGTACTTC	CASSSKGQHPGLAGWETQYF
TRBV9	TRBD1	TRBJ2-1	-	TGTGCCAGCAGTCCTCAGGGGGTCAACAATGAGCAGTTCTTC	CASSPQGVNNEQFF
TRBV28	-	TRBJ2-1	once	TGTGCCAGCAGTCCCCCAAGAAATGAGCAGTTCTTC	CASSPPRNEQFF
TRBV15	-	TRBJ1-3	-	TGTGCCACCAGCAGAGGGGGGACGTCTGGAAACACCATATATTTT	CATSRGGTSGNTIYF
TRBV30	-	TRBJ2-2	-	TGTGCCTGGAGTGTAAGAGGGGCCGGGGAGCTGTTTTTT	CAWSVRGAGELFF
TRBV5-5	-	TRBJ2-1	-	TGTGCCAGCAGCGAGGCCGCGTCTCAATCGGAGCAGTTCTTC	CASSEAASQSEQFF
TRBV19	TRBD1	TRBJ1-5	-	TGTGCCGGTAGTATAGGGGGCGCGAGAAGCAATCAGCCCCAGCATTTT	CAGSIGGARSNQPQHF
TRBV2	-	TRBJ1-2	few	TGTGCCAGCAGTGAGGAGGGGAACTATGGCTACACCTTC	CASSEEGNYGYTF
TRBV29-1	-	TRBJ1-2	-	TGCAGCGTTGAAGATTCCAACTATGGCTACACCTTC	CSVEDSNYGYTF
TRBV5-1	TRBD2	TRBJ2-3	few	TGCGCCAGCTACCGAGCTAGCGGGGGCACAGATACGCAGTATTTT	CASYRASGGTDTQYF
TRBV4-3	-	TRBJ2-5	once	TGCGCCAGCAGCCAAGGACTAGGAAGGGAGACCCAGTACTTC	CASSQGLGRETQYF
TRBV18	-	TRBJ1-4	-	TGTGCCAGCTCACCGAGGGGCACTAATGAAAAACTGTTTTTT	CASSPRGTNEKLFF